This TCR beta chain was identified during a study of PD-L1 blockade in urothelial cancer. Whole-study context: The study recovered a median of roughly 140,000 T cells per blood sample.

The germline CDR1 and CDR2 sequences are WSHSY and SAAADI. Trimming at V came to 4 bases and at J to 6 bases, leaving 7 bases not matched to a gene. The CDR3 is made up of 15 amino acids. Generated by immunoSEQ multiplex PCR, the TCRdb table keeps only in-frame clones and is missing some. The table records approximately 52,000 clones, about 68% of them present only once. Described time point: pretreatment peripheral blood. The patients had locally advanced or metastatic urothelial carcinoma. The receptor comes from a man aged 65-85 years with urothelial cancer. The chain uses TRBV10-2 and TRBJ1-5; 9 bases map to TRBD1. Specimen: PBMCs, collected around atezolizumab (anti-PD-L1) treatment. Written as DNA, the CDR3 is TGCGCCAGCAGTGGGGGACAGGGAGTTTTTCAGCCCCAGCATTTT. This codes for CASSGGQGVFQPQHF.